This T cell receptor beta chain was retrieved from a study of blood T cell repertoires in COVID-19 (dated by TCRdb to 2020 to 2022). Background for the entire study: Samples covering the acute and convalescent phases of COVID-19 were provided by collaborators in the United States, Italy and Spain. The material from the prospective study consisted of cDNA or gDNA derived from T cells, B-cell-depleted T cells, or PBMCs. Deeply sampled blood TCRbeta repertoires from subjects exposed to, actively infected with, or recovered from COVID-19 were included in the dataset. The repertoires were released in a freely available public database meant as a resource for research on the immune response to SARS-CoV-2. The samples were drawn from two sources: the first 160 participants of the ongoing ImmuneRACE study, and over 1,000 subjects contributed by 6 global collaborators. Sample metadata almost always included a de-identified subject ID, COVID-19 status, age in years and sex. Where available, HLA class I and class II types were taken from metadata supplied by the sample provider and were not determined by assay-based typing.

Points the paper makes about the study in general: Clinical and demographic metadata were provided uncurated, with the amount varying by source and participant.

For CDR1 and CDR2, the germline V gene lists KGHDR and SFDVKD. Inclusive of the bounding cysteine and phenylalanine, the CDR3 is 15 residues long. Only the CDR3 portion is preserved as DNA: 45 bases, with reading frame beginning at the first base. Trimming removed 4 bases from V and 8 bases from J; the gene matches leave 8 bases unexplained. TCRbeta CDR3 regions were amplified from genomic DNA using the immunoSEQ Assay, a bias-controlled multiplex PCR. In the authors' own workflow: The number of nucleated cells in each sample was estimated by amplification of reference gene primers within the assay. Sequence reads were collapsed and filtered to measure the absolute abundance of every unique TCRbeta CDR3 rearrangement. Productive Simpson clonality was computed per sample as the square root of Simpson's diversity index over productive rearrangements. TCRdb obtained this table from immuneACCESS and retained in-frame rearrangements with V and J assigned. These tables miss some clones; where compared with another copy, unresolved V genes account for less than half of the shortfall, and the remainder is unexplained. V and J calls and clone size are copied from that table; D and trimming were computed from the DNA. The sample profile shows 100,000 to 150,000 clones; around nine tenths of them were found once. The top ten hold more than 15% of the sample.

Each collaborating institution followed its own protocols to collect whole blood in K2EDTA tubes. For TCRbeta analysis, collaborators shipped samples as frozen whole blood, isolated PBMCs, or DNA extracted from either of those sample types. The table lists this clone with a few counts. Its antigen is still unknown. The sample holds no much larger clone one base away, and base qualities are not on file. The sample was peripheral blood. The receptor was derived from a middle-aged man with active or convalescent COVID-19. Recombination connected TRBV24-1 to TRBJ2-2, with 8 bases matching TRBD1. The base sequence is TGTGCCACCAGTGAAACGACAGGGGCGGGAGGGGAGCTGTTTTTT. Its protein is CATSETTGAGGELFF.